Below, 8 T cell receptor beta chains from the same sample are listed, as sequenced in a study of T cell repertoires in aging, cancer and after chemotherapy. TCR beta rearrangements were amplified from peripheral blood genomic DNA. TRB rearrangements spanning V, D and J were amplified using mixed TRB-A/B primers. Each CDR3 protein gets one entry after TCRdb re-called the multiplex PCR reads with MiXCR. The sample has several thousand distinct CDR3 sequences; roughly 24% are singletons. Sequenced sample: blood. Source of these receptors: a human donor in good health.

This clonotype occurred a few times. V is TRBV28 and J is TRBJ2-7; 7 nucleotides align to TRBD1. CDR3 size: 13 residues. With 6 bases clipped from V and 2 bases from J, the junction kept 4 bases outside the gene matches. Germline-derived CDR1 and CDR2 are MDHEN and SYDVKM. Written as DNA, the CDR3 is TGTGCCAGCAGACAAACAGGGGCCTACGAGCAGTACTTC. Translation gives CASRQTGAYEQYF.

V and J are TRBV7-2 and TRBJ2-7; D could derive from TRBD1 or TRBD2 (5 bases each). The V gene lost 4 bases and the J gene lost 4 bases, with 11 bases spanning the gap. This CDR3 spans 13 amino acids. Germline lookup yields CDR1 SGHTA and CDR2 FQGNSA. CDR3 region: CASSSPGGYEQYF. In DNA form, the CDR3 reads TGTGCCAGCAGCTCCCCTGGGGGATACGAGCAGTACTTC.

In its sample, this clonotype is medium-sized (0.01 to 0.1%). V usage is TRBV19 and J usage is TRBJ2-1; 8 nucleotides match TRBD1. The CDR3 is made up of 15 amino acids. The trim removed 4 bases at V and 4 bases at J, leaving 6 bases unmatched. CDR1 and CDR2 (germline): LNHDA, SQIVND (reference sequence). This CDR3 reads CASSNGGQGYNEQFF. The CDR3, as DNA: TGTGCCAGTAGTAACGGAGGACAGGGTTACAATGAGCAGTTCTTC.

By its share, this clonotype is medium-sized (0.01 to 0.1%). The V call is TRBV20-1, the J call TRBJ1-2; maybe TRBD1 (6 bases). This CDR3 spans 15 amino acids. The V and J ends lost 1 base and 0 bases respectively, with 12 bases between them. CDR1 is DFQATT and CDR2 is SNEGSKA in the germline V gene (reference sequence). The CDR3 nucleotides are TGCAGTGCTAGAGGGGGGACACAAGCTAACTATGGCTACACCTTC. It yields the protein CSARGGTQANYGYTF.

In its sample, this clonotype is medium-sized. The chain joins TRBV15 to TRBJ2-6, with D possibly matching TRBD2 (5 bases). V lost 8 bases to trimming and J lost 0 bases, with 5 bases between them. Per germline, CDR1 LNHNV and CDR2 YYDKDF (reference sequence). The CDR3 loop spans 13 amino acids. Here the CDR3 reads CATRDSGANVLTF. The CDR3 DNA reads as TGTGCCACCCGGGACTCTGGGGCCAACGTCCTGACTTTC.

This chain uses TRBV20-1 with TRBJ1-1, with 10 bases fitting TRBD1. Germline assignment: CDR1 DFQATT and CDR2 SNEGSKA (reference sequence). Trimming at V came to 7 bases and at J to 6 bases, leaving 14 bases not matched to a gene. This CDR3 spans 15 amino acids. The CDR3 sequence is CSVAGRDRGVPEAFF. The CDR3 nucleotides are TGCAGTGTGGCAGGGAGGGACAGGGGAGTCCCTGAAGCTTTCTTT.

The CDR3 bases are TGTGCCAGCAGCCCAACTAGCTCCCCCTCCTACAATGAGCAGTTCTTC. Protein product: CASSPTSSPSYNEQFF. The chain recombines TRBV7-3 with TRBJ2-1; maybe TRBD2 (6 bases). This CDR3 is 16 amino acids long. Germline CDR1 SGHTA, CDR2 FQGTGA. V was trimmed by 5 bases and J by 0 bases, leaving 14 bases between them. Based on the CDR3 plus reference TRBV7-3 and TRBJ2-1, the full variable domain is GAGVSQTPSNKVTEKGKYVELRCDPISGHTALYWYRQSLGQGPEFLIYFQGTGAADDSGLPNDRFFAVRPEGSVSTLKIQRTERGDSAVYLCASSPTSSPSYNEQFFGPGTRLTVL.

V gene TRBV7-2 combines with J gene TRBJ2-7; 7 nucleotides line up with TRBD1. The V gene's germline CDR1 is SGHTA and CDR2 FQGNSA. The V segment lost 3 bases and the J segment 2 bases; nucleotides outside the gene matches: 10. The CDR3 spans 16 residues. For the CDR3, the DNA is TGTGCCAGCAGCTTGACCATATGGCAGGGGGCCTACGAGCAGTACTTC. It is translated as CASSLTIWQGAYEQYF.